This TCR beta chain was sequenced during a study of cytomegalovirus exposure and HLA in healthy donors. Study details: T cells numbering about 180 million yielded 100 million to 120 million unique TCR beta sequences in an earlier analysis.

The PCR ran on 60 Vbeta and 13 Jbeta primers. Original analysis: About 80 million unique TCR beta chains, around 10 million of them shared, were counted by a later analysis. Clones were sequenced by immunoSEQ multiplex PCR, and TCRdb holds only the in-frame ones, with some missing. The V and J calls and the clone size are those of that table, but D and trimming were determined from the DNA. Among about 130,000 clones listed, 65% to 80% were seen once. CDR1 is SGHAT and CDR2 is FQNNGV in the germline V gene. V lost 3 bases, J lost 2 bases, and 17 bases lay in between. The CDR3 runs 16 residues. Points from the study as a whole: Accurate predictions that matched the HLA-A and HLA-B alleles of most subjects were reportedly made from TCR beta sequences.

This clone was recorded many times. Its antigen is not known. The study sampled nominally healthy donors, though unrecorded immune exposures were likely. The rearrangement uses TRBV11-2 and TRBJ2-7; possibly TRBD2 for D (6 bases). Sequencing input: PBMCs. The sequence derives from a man aged 35-49 years in good health and CMV-seropositive. The CDR3 is CASSLEASARPYEQYF. Here the CDR3 DNA reads TGTGCCAGCAGCTTGGAAGCTAGCGCCAGACCCTACGAGCAGTACTTC.